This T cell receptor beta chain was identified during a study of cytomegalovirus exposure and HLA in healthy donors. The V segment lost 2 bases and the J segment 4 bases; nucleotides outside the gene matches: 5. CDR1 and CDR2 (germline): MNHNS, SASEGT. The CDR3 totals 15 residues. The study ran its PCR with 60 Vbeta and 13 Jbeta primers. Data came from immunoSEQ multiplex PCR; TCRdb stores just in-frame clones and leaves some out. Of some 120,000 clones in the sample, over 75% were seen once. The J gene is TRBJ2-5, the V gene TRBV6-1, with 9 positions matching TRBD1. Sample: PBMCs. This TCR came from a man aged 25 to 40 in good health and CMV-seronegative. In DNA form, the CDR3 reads TGTGCCAGCAGTGAACATTTGACAGGGGGAGAGACCCAGTACTTC. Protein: CASSEHLTGGETQYF.